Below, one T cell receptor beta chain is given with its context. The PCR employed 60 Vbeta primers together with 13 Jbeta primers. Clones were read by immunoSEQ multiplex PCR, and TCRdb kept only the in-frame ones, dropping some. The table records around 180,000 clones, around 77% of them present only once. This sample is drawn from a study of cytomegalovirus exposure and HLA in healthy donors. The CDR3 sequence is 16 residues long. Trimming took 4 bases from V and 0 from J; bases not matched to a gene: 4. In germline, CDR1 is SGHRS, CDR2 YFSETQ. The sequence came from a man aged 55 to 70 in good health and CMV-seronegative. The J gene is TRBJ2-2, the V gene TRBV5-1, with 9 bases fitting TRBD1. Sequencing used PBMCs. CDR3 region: CASSSYRGPNTGELFF. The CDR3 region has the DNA TGCGCCAGCAGCAGCTACAGGGGGCCGAACACCGGGGAGCTGTTTTTT.